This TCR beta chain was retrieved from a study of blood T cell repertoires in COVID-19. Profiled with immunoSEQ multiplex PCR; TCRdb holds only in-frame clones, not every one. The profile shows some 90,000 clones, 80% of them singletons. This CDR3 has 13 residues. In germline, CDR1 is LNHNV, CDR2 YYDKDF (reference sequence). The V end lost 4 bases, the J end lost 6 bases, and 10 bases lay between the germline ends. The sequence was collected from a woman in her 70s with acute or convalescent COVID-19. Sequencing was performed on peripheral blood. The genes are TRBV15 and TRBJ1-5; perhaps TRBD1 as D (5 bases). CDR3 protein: CATSTPGFQPQHF. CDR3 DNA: TGTGCCACCAGCACCCCAGGGTTTCAGCCCCAGCATTTT.